The 28 T cell receptor beta chains presented below share a single source sample, sequenced in a study of response to subunit inactivated influenza vaccine. A single record per CDR3 protein comes from TCRdb applying MiXCR to the RT-PCR reads. The table records 450,000 to 500,000 distinct CDR3 sequences, about 10% of them present only once. The sample was PBMCs from blood, taken 45 days after vaccination. The receptors here all came from a man between 50 and 59 years old who received an inactivated influenza vaccine.

Ten or more counts support this clonotype. The rearrangement links TRBV20-1 to TRBJ2-1, with 8 bases identical to TRBD2. The CDR3 has 16 amino acids. CDR1 DFQATT and CDR2 SNEGSKA come from the germline V gene (reference sequence). The ends lost 3 bases at V and 1 base at J; junction bases unmatched: 8. The CDR3 spells CSASPQGLGSYNEQFF. The CDR3 coding sequence is TGCAGTGCTAGCCCTCAGGGACTAGGGTCCTACAATGAGCAGTTCTTC.

This clonotype was found a few times. The V call is TRBV6-5, the J call TRBJ2-2; D might be TRBD1 (6 bases). The CDR3 consists of 15 residues. Trimming removed 0 bases from V and 5 bases from J, with 10 bases in between. Per the germline V gene, CDR1 is MNHEY and CDR2 is SVGAGI. CDR3 in amino acids: CASSYSQGETGELFF. DNA for the CDR3: TGTGCCAGCAGTTACTCACAGGGAGAGACCGGGGAGCTGTTTTTT.

The rearrangement links TRBV11-2 to TRBJ2-7; 9 bases are a match to TRBD1. CDR3 length: 15 residues. J lost 7 bases, V lost 5 bases, and 12 bases had no gene match. Germline assignment: CDR1 SGHAT and CDR2 FQNNGV. The CDR3 here is CASSRGTGRTREQYF. The CDR3 DNA reads as TGTGCCAGCAGCAGGGGGACAGGGAGGACCCGTGAGCAGTACTTC.

This clonotype was seen more than once but under ten times. The chain links TRBV7-2 to TRBJ1-1; D unclear. The germline CDR1 and CDR2 sequences are SGHTA and FQGNSA. This CDR3 spans 14 amino acids. V gave up 1 base and J gave up 6 bases, with 12 bases separating them. This CDR3 reads CASSLEPAGAEAFF. CDR3 nucleotide sequence: TGTGCCAGCAGCTTAGAACCTGCGGGCGCTGAAGCTTTCTTT.

This clonotype was counted only a few times. V usage is TRBV5-6 and J usage is TRBJ2-1; TRBD2 matches at 8 bases. Germline V gives CDR1 SGHDT, CDR2 YYEEEE. The junction had 2 bases not matched to a gene; V was cut back by 0 bases and J by 12 bases. CDR3 length: 12 residues. The CDR3 DNA reads TGTGCCAGCAGCTTGGTTGCGGGGGGGCAGTTCTTC. This translates into CASSLVAGGQFF.

This clonotype was seen repeatedly, ten times or more. J is TRBJ2-3 and V is TRBV24-1; 9 nucleotides align to TRBD2. V dropped 1 base and J dropped 4; count of bases not matched to a gene: 5. CDR3 length: 16 amino acids. The germline CDR1 and CDR2 sequences are KGHDR and SFDVKD. CDR3: CATSDFSGGKADTQYF. As DNA, the CDR3 is TGTGCCACCAGTGATTTTAGCGGGGGAAAAGCAGATACGCAGTATTTT.

This clonotype was seen repeatedly, ten times or more. This chain joins TRBV12-3 or TRBV12-4 and TRBJ2-3; 10 nucleotides agree with TRBD2. The V gene end was trimmed by 3 bases and the J gene end by 1 base; junction bases not matched to a gene: 13. The CDR3 is made up of 19 amino acids. CDR3 nucleotide sequence: TGTGCCAGCAGTTTTTTTCCTAGCGGGAGACGGGATCGCACAGATACGCAGTATTTT. It encodes CASSFFPSGRRDRTDTQYF.

The chain links TRBV7-2 to TRBJ2-3, with unresolved D. This CDR3 has 13 amino acids. From germline, CDR1 is SGHTA and CDR2 FQGNSA. Deletions cut 6 bases from V and 0 bases from J, with 7 bases between. The CDR3 nucleotides read TGTGCCAGCAGTTATCCAAGCACAGATACGCAGTATTTT. Protein sequence: CASSYPSTDTQYF.

The chain joins TRBV5-1 to TRBJ2-1; D remains ambiguous. Trimming took off 1 base at V and 3 bases at J, with 5 bases between the two ends. There are 13 residues in the CDR3. CDR1 is SGHRS and CDR2 is YFSETQ in the germline V gene. The chain's CDR3 is CASSLSYYNEQFF. CDR3 sequence (DNA): TGCGCCAGCAGCTTGTCCTACTACAATGAGCAGTTCTTC. Drawing the rest from reference TRBV5-1 and TRBJ2-1, the complete variable domain is KAGVTQTPRYLIKTRGQQVTLSCSPISGHRSVSWYQQTPGQGLQFLFEYFSETQRNKGNFPGRFSGRQFSNSRSEMNVSTLELGDSALYLCASSLSYYNEQFFGPGTRLTVL.

This clonotype was detected a few times. The CDR3: CASSPFPGDLEDTQYF. Written as DNA, the CDR3 is TGTGCCAGCTCACCTTTCCCCGGGGACCTCGAAGATACGCAGTATTTT. V usage is TRBV18 and J usage is TRBJ2-3; D possibly matches TRBD1 or TRBD2 (5 bases each). CDR3 length: 16 residues. V was trimmed by 3 bases and J by 5 bases, leaving 18 bases between them. CDR1 is KGHSH and CDR2 is LQKENI in the germline V gene.

This clonotype was counted a few times. The chain uses TRBV13 and TRBJ2-1; 8 positions agree with TRBD1. Germline CDR1 PRHDT, CDR2 FYEKMQ (reference sequence). This CDR3 comprises 16 residues. V shed 0 bases and J 6 bases; nucleotides not matched to a gene: 7. CDR3 DNA: TGTGCCAGCAGCTTAGGGGACAGGGTCGGCCGCAATGAGCAGTTCTTC. Its translation is CASSLGDRVGRNEQFF.

The rearrangement joins TRBV5-1 to TRBJ1-1, with 7 nucleotides matching TRBD1. Unmatched junction bases numbered 5, after V lost 2 bases and J lost 1 base. There are 15 residues in the CDR3. Per the germline V gene, CDR1 is SGHRS and CDR2 is YFSETQ. CDR3 in amino acids: CASSFGQAGNTEAFF. The CDR3 region has the DNA TGCGCCAGCAGCTTCGGACAGGCGGGGAACACTGAAGCTTTCTTT.

There are many counts of this clonotype. The chain is built from TRBV27 and TRBJ2-1, with D unclear. The V and J ends lost 7 bases and 7 bases respectively, with 2 bases between them. This CDR3 has 9 amino acids. Germline V gene data show CDR1 as MNHEY and CDR2 as SMNVEV (reference sequence). The CDR3 sequence: CASNNEQFF. The CDR3 DNA reads TGTGCCAGCAATAATGAGCAGTTCTTC.

The chain employs TRBV5-6 and TRBJ2-7, with 12 bases matching TRBD2. CDR1 SGHDT and CDR2 YYEEEE come from the germline V gene. V shed 6 bases and J 2 bases; nucleotides not matched to a gene: 3. The CDR3 totals 14 residues. The CDR3 spells CASNRLAGAYEQYF. The CDR3 coding sequence is TGTGCCAGCAACCGACTAGCGGGAGCCTACGAGCAGTACTTC.

This sequence joins TRBV5-5 and TRBJ2-1; 7 bases line up with TRBD1. The CDR3 has 15 residues. Germline values: CDR1 SGHKS, CDR2 YYEKEE (reference sequence). Trimming cost V 2 bases and J 4 bases; bases outside gene matches: 6. The CDR3 region is CASSFEGQIYNEQFF. CDR3 DNA: TGTGCCAGCAGCTTTGAGGGACAGATATACAATGAGCAGTTCTTC.

This chain links TRBV20-1 with TRBJ2-1, with 11 positions matching TRBD2. In germline, CDR1 is DFQATT, CDR2 SNEGSKA (reference sequence). Unmatched junction bases numbered 11, after V lost 6 bases and J lost 4 bases. The CDR3 is made up of 16 amino acids. CDR3: CSAKGTSGSSYNEQFF. The CDR3 DNA sequence: TGCAGTGCCAAAGGGACTAGCGGATCCTCATACAATGAGCAGTTCTTC.

V and J are TRBV6-1 and TRBJ2-4; D not certain. The V gene's germline CDR1 is MNHNS and CDR2 SASEGT. V dropped 7 bases and J dropped 15 bases, with 22 bases sitting between them. The CDR3 contains 13 residues. The CDR3 DNA follows: TGTGCCAGCACCGATCCGAAAAAAACATTCTTGTACTTC. Translating it yields CASTDPKKTFLYF.

There are a few counts of this clonotype. The CDR3 coding sequence is TGTGCCAGCAGCCCCTCGGCGGGAGGGAAGACCCAGTACTTC. Its translation is CASSPSAGGKTQYF. The gene calls are TRBV7-2 and TRBJ2-5, with 9 nucleotides matching TRBD2. J lost 6 bases, V lost 5 bases, and 7 bases had no gene match. Germline V CDR1 and CDR2: SGHTA, FQGNSA. This CDR3 contains 14 residues.

The gene calls are TRBV28 and TRBJ2-3; TRBD2 agrees at 12 bases. CDR3 length equals 17 residues. Germline V gene lookup returns CDR1 MDHEN and CDR2 SYDVKM. V lost 5 bases to trimming and J lost 1 base; unmatched junction nucleotides: 7. CDR3 protein: CASSPRLAGAGTDTQYF. Here the CDR3 DNA reads TGTGCCAGCAGTCCGCGACTAGCGGGAGCGGGCACAGATACGCAGTATTTT.

This clonotype was picked up a small number of times. The V gene is TRBV3-1, the J gene TRBJ2-7; 9 nucleotides agree with TRBD2. Germline V gives CDR1 LGHDT, CDR2 YNNKEL (reference sequence). The CDR3 is 17 amino acids. V lost 4 bases and J lost 2; bases outside the gene matches: 12. CDR3: CASSPRRGGHCTYEQYF. Written as DNA, the CDR3 is TGTGCCAGCAGCCCTAGGCGGGGGGGGCATTGTACCTACGAGCAGTACTTC.

This chain connects TRBV3-1 to TRBJ2-1; D may be TRBD2 (6 bases). The CDR3 consists of 14 residues. The germline V gene has CDR1 LGHDT and CDR2 YNNKEL (reference sequence). Trimming left V 4 bases short and J 5 bases short, with 12 bases between. The CDR3 DNA reads TGTGCCAGCAGCCTGGCGGGACGGGACAATGAGCAGTTCTTC. Its protein is CASSLAGRDNEQFF.

The chain carries TRBV5-5 and TRBJ1-4, with D perhaps matching TRBD1 (6 bases). CDR1 and CDR2 from the germline V gene are SGHKS and YYEKEE (reference sequence). V was cut by 4 bases and J by 2 bases, with 12 bases left in between. This CDR3 has 15 amino acids. CDR3 nucleotide sequence: TGTGCCAGCAGCAACCACAGGGCCACTAATGAAAAACTGTTTTTT. Protein product: CASSNHRATNEKLFF.

The chain has TRBV11-3 and TRBJ2-5; 9 bases are shared with TRBD2. The length of the CDR3 is 15 residues. V shed 5 bases, J shed 1 base, and the junction held 5 bases outside the gene matches. Germline values: CDR1 SGHNT, CDR2 YENEEA. CDR3 in DNA: TGTGCCAGCAGCGCGGGGGGGACAATCCAAGAGACCCAGTACTTC. Translated, it gives CASSAGGTIQETQYF.

This clonotype turned up a few times. The J gene is TRBJ2-5, the V gene TRBV7-9, with TRBD1 as a possible D gene (5 bases). Between the trimmed V and J ends, which lost 2 bases and 7 bases, there was a span of 20 bases. This CDR3 comprises 16 residues. Germline CDR1 SEHNR, CDR2 FQNEAQ (reference sequence). The CDR3 reads CASSLLKGKGFGTQYF. DNA of the CDR3: TGTGCCAGCAGCTTACTCAAGGGCAAGGGGTTTGGGACCCAGTACTTC.

This clonotype was detected many times. The V gene is TRBV10-3, the J gene TRBJ2-2; D is possibly TRBD1 (6 bases). This CDR3 has 16 residues. Germline lookup yields CDR1 ENHRY and CDR2 SYGVKD. The ends were cut back, 5 bases at V and 0 bases at J, with 13 bases in the middle. DNA of the CDR3: TGTGCCATCAGTAGGACAGCGACTGCGAACACCGGGGAGCTGTTTTTT. Its protein product is CAISRTATANTGELFF.

This clonotype was counted a few times. The chain links TRBV24-1 to TRBJ2-3; D uncertain. The V gene lost 5 bases and the J gene lost 2 bases, with 7 bases spanning the gap. Germline CDR1 reads KGHDR; CDR2 reads SFDVKD. The CDR3 runs to 13 residues. DNA of the CDR3: TGTGCCACCAGTGCCCAGGCCACAGATACGCAGTATTTT. It encodes CATSAQATDTQYF.

In its sample, this clonotype was seen a few times. This sequence joins TRBV6-2 or TRBV6-3 and TRBJ2-1, with TRBD2 matching over 10 bases. Germline assignment: CDR1 MNHEY and CDR2 SVGEGT. With 2 bases clipped from V and 2 bases from J, the junction kept 6 bases outside the gene matches. The CDR3 has 17 residues. The CDR3 region is CASSYTSGTTPYNEQFF. The CDR3, as DNA: TGTGCCAGCAGTTACACTAGCGGGACCACGCCCTACAATGAGCAGTTCTTC.

This clonotype was detected ten times or more. This chain connects TRBV7-2 to TRBJ2-1; the match to TRBD2 covers 16 bases. Trimming at V came to 5 bases and at J to 10 bases, leaving 5 bases not matched to a gene. CDR3 length: 15 amino acids. Germline V gives CDR1 SGHTA, CDR2 FQGNSA. The CDR3 DNA reads TGTGCCAGCAGCCCGGGACTAGCGGGGGGGAGAGAGCAGTTCTTC. Its protein is CASSPGLAGGREQFF.